This T cell receptor (beta chain) came from a study of blood T cells in healthy people across ages. Broader study findings: Relative to aged donors, long-lived donors carried more naive CD4+ cells and displayed higher diversity.

Then a second PCR, running roughly 6 to 12 cycles, was carried out with a sample-barcoded 5' primer and a J-beta primer mix. TCRdb re-called the 5' RACE reads through MiXCR, storing one row per CDR3 protein. Of about 1.7 million distinct CDR3 sequences listed, 28% are singletons. The germline CDR1 and CDR2 sequences are LNHNV and YYDKDF (reference sequence). V lost 3 bases and J lost 3, with 14 bases in between. The CDR3 has 15 residues. To note about this clonotype: No antigen is known for it.

The chain links TRBV15 to TRBJ2-5, with D perhaps matching TRBD1 or TRBD2 (5 bases each). The origin of this receptor is a woman aged 25 to 39 in good health. Sequenced material: blood. The CDR3 protein is CATSSSLTAEETQYF. The CDR3 DNA sequence: TGTGCCACCAGCAGCTCCCTGACAGCGGAAGAGACCCAGTACTTC. The full variable domain, in which reference TRBV15 and TRBJ2-5 provide the parts outside the CDR3, is DAMVIQNPRYQVTQFGKPVTLSCSQTLNHNVMYWYQQKSSQAPKLLFHYYDKDFNNEADTPDNFQSRRPNTSFCFLDIRSPGLGDTAMYLCATSSSLTAEETQYFGPGTRLLVL.